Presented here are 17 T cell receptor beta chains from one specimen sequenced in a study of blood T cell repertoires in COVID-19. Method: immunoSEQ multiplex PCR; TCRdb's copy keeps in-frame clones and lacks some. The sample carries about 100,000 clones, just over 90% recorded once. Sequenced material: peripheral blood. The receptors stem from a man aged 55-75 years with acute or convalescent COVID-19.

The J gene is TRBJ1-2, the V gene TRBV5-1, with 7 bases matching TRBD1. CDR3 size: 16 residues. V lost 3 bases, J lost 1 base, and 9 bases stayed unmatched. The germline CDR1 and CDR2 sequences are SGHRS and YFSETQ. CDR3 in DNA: TGCGCCAGCAGCTCGGGTGACAGGGCTTTTAACTATGGCTACACCTTC. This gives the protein CASSSGDRAFNYGYTF.

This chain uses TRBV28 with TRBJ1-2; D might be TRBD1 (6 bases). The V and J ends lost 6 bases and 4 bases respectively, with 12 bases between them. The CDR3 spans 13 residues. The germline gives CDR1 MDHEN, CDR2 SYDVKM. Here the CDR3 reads CASRGTGRYGYTF. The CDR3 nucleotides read TGTGCCAGCAGGGGAACAGGGCGCTATGGCTACACCTTC.

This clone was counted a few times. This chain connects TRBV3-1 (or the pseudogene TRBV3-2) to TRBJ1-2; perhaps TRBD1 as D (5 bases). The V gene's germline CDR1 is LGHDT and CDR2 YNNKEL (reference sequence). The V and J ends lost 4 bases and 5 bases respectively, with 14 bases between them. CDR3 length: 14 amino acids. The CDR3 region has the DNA TGTGCCAGCAGCCCCGGTGGAGGGGAGTATGGCTACACCTTC. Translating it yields CASSPGGGEYGYTF.

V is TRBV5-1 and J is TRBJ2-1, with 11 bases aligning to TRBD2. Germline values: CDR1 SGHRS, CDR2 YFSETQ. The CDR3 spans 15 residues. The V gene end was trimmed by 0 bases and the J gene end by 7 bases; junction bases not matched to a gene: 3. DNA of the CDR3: TGCGCCAGCAGCTTGGTGGTAGCGGGAGGGAATGAGCAGTTCTTC. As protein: CASSLVVAGGNEQFF. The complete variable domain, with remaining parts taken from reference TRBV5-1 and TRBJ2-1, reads KAGVTQTPRYLIKTRGQQVTLSCSPISGHRSVSWYQQTPGQGLQFLFEYFSETQRNKGNFPGRFSGRQFSNSRSEMNVSTLELGDSALYLCASSLVVAGGNEQFFGPGTRLTVL.

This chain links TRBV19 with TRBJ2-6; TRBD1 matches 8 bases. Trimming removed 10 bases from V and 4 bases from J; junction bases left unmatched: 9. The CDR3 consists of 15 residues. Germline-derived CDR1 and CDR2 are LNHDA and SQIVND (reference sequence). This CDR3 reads CATLGQGYGANVLTF. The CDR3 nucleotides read TGTGCCACTTTAGGACAGGGATACGGGGCCAACGTCCTGACTTTC.

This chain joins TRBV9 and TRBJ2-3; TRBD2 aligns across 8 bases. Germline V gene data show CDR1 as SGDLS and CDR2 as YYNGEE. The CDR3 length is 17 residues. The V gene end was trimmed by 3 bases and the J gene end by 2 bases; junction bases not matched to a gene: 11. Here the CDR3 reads CASSAFRGLVATDTQYF. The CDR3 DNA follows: TGTGCCAGCAGCGCCTTTCGGGGACTAGTCGCCACAGATACGCAGTATTTT. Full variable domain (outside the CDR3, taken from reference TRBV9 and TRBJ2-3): DSGVTQTPKHLITATGQRVTLRCSPRSGDLSVYWYQQSLDQGLQFLIQYYNGEERAKGNILERFSAQQFPDLHSELNLSSLELGDSALYFCASSAFRGLVATDTQYFGPGTRLTVL.

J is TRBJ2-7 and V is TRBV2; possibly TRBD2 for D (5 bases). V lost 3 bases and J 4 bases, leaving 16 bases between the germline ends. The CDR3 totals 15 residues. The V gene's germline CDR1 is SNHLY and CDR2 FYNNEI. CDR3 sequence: CASSDGVGSGYEQYF. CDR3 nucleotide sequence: TGTGCCAGCAGTGACGGGGTAGGGAGTGGTTACGAGCAGTACTTC.

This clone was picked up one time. The CDR3 DNA reads TGTGCCAGCAGTGAAGGAGAACCTGAAGCTTTCTTT. Its translation: CASSEGEPEAFF. This sequence joins TRBV2 and TRBJ1-1; D uncertain. Trimming left V 1 base short and J 6 bases short, with 6 bases between. The CDR3 loop spans 12 amino acids. Germline assignment: CDR1 SNHLY and CDR2 FYNNEI.

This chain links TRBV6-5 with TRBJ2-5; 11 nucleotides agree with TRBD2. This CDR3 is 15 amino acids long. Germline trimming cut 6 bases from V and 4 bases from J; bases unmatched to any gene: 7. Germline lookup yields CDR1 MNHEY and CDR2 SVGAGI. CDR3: CASRVAGGRAETQYF. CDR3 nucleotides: TGTGCCAGCAGGGTAGCGGGAGGGCGGGCAGAGACCCAGTACTTC.

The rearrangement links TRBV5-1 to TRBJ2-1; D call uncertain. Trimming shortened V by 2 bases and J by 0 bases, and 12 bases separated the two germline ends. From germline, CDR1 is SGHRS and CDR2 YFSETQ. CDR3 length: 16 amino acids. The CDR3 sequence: CASSLPLQSSYNEQFF. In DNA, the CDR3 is TGCGCCAGCAGCTTACCGTTACAGAGCTCCTACAATGAGCAGTTCTTC.

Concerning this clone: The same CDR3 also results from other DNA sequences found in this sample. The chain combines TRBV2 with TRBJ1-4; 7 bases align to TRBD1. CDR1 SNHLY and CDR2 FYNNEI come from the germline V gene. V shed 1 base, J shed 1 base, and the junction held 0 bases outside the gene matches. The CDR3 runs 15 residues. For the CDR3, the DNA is TGTGCCAGCAGTGAAGACAGGGGAACTAATGAAAAACTGTTTTTT. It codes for CASSEDRGTNEKLFF. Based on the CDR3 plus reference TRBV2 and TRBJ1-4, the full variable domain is EPEVTQTPSHQVTQMGQEVILRCVPISNHLYFYWYRQILGQKVEFLVSFYNNEISEKSEIFDDQFSVERPDGSNFTLKIRSTKLEDSAMYFCASSEDRGTNEKLFFGSGTQLSVL.

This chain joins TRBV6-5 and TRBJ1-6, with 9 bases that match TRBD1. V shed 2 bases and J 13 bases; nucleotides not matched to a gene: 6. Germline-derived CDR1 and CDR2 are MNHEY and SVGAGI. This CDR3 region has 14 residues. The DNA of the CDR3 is TGTGCCAGCAGTTACGGACAGGGGAGCGGGCCCCTCCACTTT. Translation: CASSYGQGSGPLHF.

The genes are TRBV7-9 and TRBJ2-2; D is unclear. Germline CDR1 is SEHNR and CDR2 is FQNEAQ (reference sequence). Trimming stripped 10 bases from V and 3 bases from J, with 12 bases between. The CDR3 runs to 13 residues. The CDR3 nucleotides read TGTGCCACCTCGGGTCCTCACACCGGGGAGCTGTTTTTT. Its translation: CATSGPHTGELFF.

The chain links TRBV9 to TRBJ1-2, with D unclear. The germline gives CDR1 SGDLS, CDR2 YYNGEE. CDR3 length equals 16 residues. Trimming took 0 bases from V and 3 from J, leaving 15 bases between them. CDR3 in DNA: TGTGCCAGCAGCGTAGGAACTGCCGCGCTATACTATGGCTACACCTTC. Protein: CASSVGTAALYYGYTF.

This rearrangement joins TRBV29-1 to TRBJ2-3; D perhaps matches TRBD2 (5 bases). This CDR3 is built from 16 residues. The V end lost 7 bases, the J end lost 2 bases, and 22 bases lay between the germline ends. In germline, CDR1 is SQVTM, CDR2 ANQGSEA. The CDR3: CSATEVRRSFTDTQYF. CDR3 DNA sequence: TGCAGCGCCACGGAGGTCCGCAGGAGTTTCACAGATACGCAGTATTTT.

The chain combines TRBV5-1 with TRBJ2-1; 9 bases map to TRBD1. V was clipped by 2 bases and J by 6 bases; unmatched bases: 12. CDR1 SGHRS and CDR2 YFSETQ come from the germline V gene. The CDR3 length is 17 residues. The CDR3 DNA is TGCGCCAGCAGCTTTAGCCTGACAGGGGGTAAGAGCAATGAGCAGTTCTTC. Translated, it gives CASSFSLTGGKSNEQFF. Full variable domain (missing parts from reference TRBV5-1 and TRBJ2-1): KAGVTQTPRYLIKTRGQQVTLSCSPISGHRSVSWYQQTPGQGLQFLFEYFSETQRNKGNFPGRFSGRQFSNSRSEMNVSTLELGDSALYLCASSFSLTGGKSNEQFFGPGTRLTVL.

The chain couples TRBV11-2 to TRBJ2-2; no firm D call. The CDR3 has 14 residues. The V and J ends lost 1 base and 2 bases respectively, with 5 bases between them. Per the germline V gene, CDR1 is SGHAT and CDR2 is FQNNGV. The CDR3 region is CASSLGVNTGELFF. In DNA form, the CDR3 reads TGTGCCAGCAGCTTAGGCGTCAACACCGGGGAGCTGTTTTTT.